This T cell receptor (beta chain) derives from a study of cytomegalovirus exposure and HLA in healthy donors. Primers included in the PCR were 60 Vbeta and 13 Jbeta primers. In the original workflow: About 11 million of some 80 million unique TCR beta chains were shared, per a later count. Sequenced by immunoSEQ multiplex PCR; TCRdb stores in-frame clones only, minus some. That table is the source of V, J and clone size, and D and trimming were worked out from the DNA. Among some 110,000 clones, about 76% were seen once, and the ten largest hold about 3.9%. V dropped 2 bases and J dropped 8 bases, with 13 bases sitting between them. Germline lookup yields CDR1 MNHNY and CDR2 SVGAGI (reference sequence). This CDR3 region has 14 residues.

Sequencing was carried out using PBMCs. The clonotype originates from a woman in her 30s in good health and CMV-seronegative. The chain employs TRBV6-6 and TRBJ2-1; the D gene is possibly TRBD2 (6 bases). The CDR3 is CASSYPGGSDEQFF. The CDR3, as DNA: TGTGCCAGCAGTTACCCTGGGGGGAGCGATGAGCAGTTCTTC.